Sequencing of this TCR beta chain was carried out in a study of blood T cell repertoires in COVID-19. The CDR3 loop spans 16 amino acids. Germline V gene data show CDR1 as LGHDT and CDR2 as YNNKEL (reference sequence). V lost 2 bases and J 1 base, leaving 12 bases between the germline ends. Repertoires were generated with immunoSEQ multiplex PCR, while TCRdb's copy carries only in-frame clones and drops some. This table has 150,000 to 200,000 clones, less than 90% appearing once. This clonotype was obtained from a woman aged 40 to 50 with acute or convalescent COVID-19. V and J are TRBV3-1 (or the pseudogene TRBV3-2) and TRBJ1-5, with D maybe TRBD1 (6 bases). The sequenced sample was peripheral blood. The CDR3 DNA reads TGTGCCAGCAGCCAAAGGGGGATGGGAAGCAATCAGCCCCAGCATTTT. Its translation: CASSQRGMGSNQPQHF.